This TCR beta chain came from a study of cytomegalovirus exposure and HLA in healthy donors. CDR3 length: 16 residues. Per the germline V gene, CDR1 is SGHVS and CDR2 is FNYEAQ. The V and J ends lost 5 bases and 2 bases respectively, with 15 bases between them. This PCR relied on a set of 60 Vbeta primers and 13 Jbeta primers. Data came from immunoSEQ multiplex PCR; TCRdb stores just in-frame clones and leaves some out. The table lists about 200,000 clones. V is TRBV7-6 and J is TRBJ1-4; D is undetermined. The sequenced sample was PBMCs. The receptor's source is a girl aged 2-10 years in good health and CMV-seropositive. The CDR3 nucleotides are TGTGCCAGCAGCCCCTCTTTCCGGGAGACTAATGAAAAACTGTTTTTT. Amino acids: CASSPSFRETNEKLFF.